The 13 T cell receptor beta chains given below trace back to one sample, sequenced in a study of response to subunit inactivated influenza vaccine (dated by TCRdb to between 2017 and 2018). Library generation was performed with RT-PCR. This sample was sequenced with an Illumina HiSeq 2500. TCRdb reworked the public reads: Q25 trimming with fastp, MiXCR clone assembly, productive beta chains retained. Each entry is one CDR3 protein sequence, shown with its most common DNA and genes. The sample has roughly 500,000 distinct CDR3 sequences on record, 15% to 20% of them singletons. Roughly 3.1% of the sample is held by the ten biggest clonotypes. The sample was CD4+ T cells sorted from PBMCs, taken less than 30 months after vaccination. The receptors come from a man aged 50-75 years who received an inactivated influenza vaccine. Donor details come from another sample of the same person, matched by shared clones.

This clonotype was found a few times. This chain connects TRBV12-3 or TRBV12-4 to TRBJ2-7; tentatively, D is TRBD1 (5 bases). The CDR3 totals 15 residues. The ends were cut back, 6 bases at V and 6 bases at J, with 21 bases in the middle. CDR3 residues: CASSPGSTPTFEQYF. CDR3 in DNA: TGTGCCAGCAGCCCAGGGTCGACTCCTACTTTCGAGCAGTACTTC.

V is TRBV12-3 or TRBV12-4 and J is TRBJ2-7; 9 bases map to TRBD1. The trim removed 6 bases at V and 2 bases at J, leaving 2 bases unmatched. This CDR3 has 13 residues. The CDR3 spells CASSNRGPYEQYF. As DNA, the CDR3 is TGTGCCAGCAGCAACAGGGGGCCCTACGAGCAGTACTTC.

This clonotype has just a few counts. This rearrangement joins TRBV7-2 to TRBJ2-5, with unresolved D. The V gene lost 1 base and the J gene lost 1 base, with 10 bases spanning the gap. CDR1 is SGHTA and CDR2 is FQGNSA in the germline V gene. The CDR3 loop spans 15 amino acids. As DNA, the CDR3 is TGTGCCAGCAGCTTAGTTTTTGGGCCCCAAGAGACCCAGTACTTC. It specifies CASSLVFGPQETQYF.

The rearrangement joins TRBV3-1 to TRBJ1-2; tentatively, D is TRBD1 (5 bases). Trimming left V 0 bases short and J 7 bases short, with 12 bases between. Looked up from germline, CDR1 is LGHDT and CDR2 is YNNKEL (reference sequence). The CDR3 runs 14 residues. CDR3 nucleotide sequence: TGTGCCAGCAGCCAAGAAGTCAGGGCGGCTGGCTACACCTTC. This sequence encodes CASSQEVRAAGYTF.

This clonotype has at least ten counts. The chain employs TRBV19 and TRBJ2-6; D is undetermined. V lost 8 bases, J lost 1 base, and 6 bases lay in between. The length of the CDR3 is 13 residues. Germline V lookup: CDR1 LNHDA, CDR2 SQIVND (reference sequence). CDR3 DNA: TGTGCCAGTTCCGGGTCTGGGGCCAACGTCCTGACTTTC. Translation gives CASSGSGANVLTF.

This clonotype turned up a few times. The chain joins TRBV6-2 or TRBV6-3 to TRBJ2-5; D unresolved. V lost 8 bases, J lost 5 bases, and 9 bases lay in between. Germline V gene data show CDR1 as MNHEY and CDR2 as SVGEGT. This CDR3 is 11 amino acids long. The CDR3 region is CASLVEETQYF. Here the CDR3 DNA reads TGTGCCAGCTTAGTTGAGGAGACCCAGTACTTC.

This chain joins TRBV20-1 and TRBJ1-1, with TRBD1 matching 10 bases. The trim removed 0 bases at V and 2 bases at J, leaving 9 bases unmatched. CDR3 length: 17 amino acids. The germline gives CDR1 DFQATT, CDR2 SNEGSKA (reference sequence). CDR3 residues: CSARDRQGATPNTEAFF. DNA for the CDR3: TGCAGTGCTAGAGATCGACAGGGGGCTACTCCTAACACTGAAGCTTTCTTT.

This clonotype was detected only a few times. The chain recombines TRBV11-2 with TRBJ2-2; D unclear. In germline, CDR1 is SGHAT, CDR2 FQNNGV. Deletions cut 1 base from V and 1 base from J, with 16 bases between. The CDR3 runs 18 residues. Here the CDR3 reads CASSLGPLGPRNTGELFF. CDR3 coding DNA: TGTGCCAGCAGCTTAGGCCCGCTCGGGCCGAGGAACACCGGGGAGCTGTTTTTT.

This clonotype was recorded a few times. The genes are TRBV20-1 and TRBJ2-3; 11 positions match TRBD2. This CDR3 is 13 amino acids long. V shed 8 bases, J shed 6 bases, and the junction held 7 bases outside the gene matches. Germline assignment: CDR1 DFQATT and CDR2 SNEGSKA (reference sequence). The CDR3 DNA is TGCAGTATGATAGCGGGAGGGCAGGATACGCAGTATTTT. Translated, it gives CSMIAGGQDTQYF.

This clonotype was seen a few times. This chain's CDR3 is CASSEAGASSPLHF. In nucleotides, the CDR3 is TGTGCCAGCAGTGAAGCAGGGGCCAGTTCACCCCTCCACTTT. The rearrangement links TRBV6-4 to TRBJ1-6, with D possibly matching TRBD1 (6 bases). Germline CDR1 is MRHNA and CDR2 is SNTAGT. Trimming left V 3 bases short and J 9 bases short, with 12 bases between. The CDR3 is 14 residues long.

This clonotype was counted ten times or more. J is TRBJ2-1 and V is TRBV12-3 or TRBV12-4; possibly TRBD2 for D (6 bases). Deletions cut 7 bases from V and 0 bases from J, with 16 bases between. The CDR3 runs to 16 residues. CDR3 sequence reads: CASTHRQTSSYNEQFF. CDR3 in DNA: TGTGCCAGCACTCATAGACAGACTAGCTCCTACAATGAGCAGTTCTTC.

This clonotype came up many times. The chain couples TRBV29-1 to TRBJ2-2, with D perhaps being TRBD1 or TRBD2 (5 bases each). The CDR3 contains 13 residues. The ends were cut back, 4 bases at V and 5 bases at J, with 11 bases in the middle. Germline V gene data show CDR1 as SQVTM and CDR2 as ANQGSEA. Here the CDR3 DNA reads TGCAGCGTTGGTTGGGACCGGACCGGGGAGCTGTTTTTT. Residues: CSVGWDRTGELFF.

The chain uses TRBV12-3 or TRBV12-4 and TRBJ2-5, with D perhaps matching TRBD1 (5 bases). The CDR3 spans 15 residues. V dropped 5 bases and J dropped 9 bases, with 22 bases sitting between them. The CDR3 loop reads CASSPGSARARPQYF. CDR3 DNA sequence: TGTGCCAGCAGTCCAGGCTCTGCCAGGGCCCGTCCCCAGTACTTC.